What follows are 20 T cell receptor beta chains derived from one specimen sequenced in a study of blood T cell repertoires in COVID-19. Here immunoSEQ multiplex PCR was the method, and the copy in TCRdb shows in-frame clones only, minus some. The data show 240,000 or so clones, with 81% seen just once and 6.5% to 8.5% held by the top ten. The sequenced material came from peripheral blood. The source is a woman older than 75 with COVID-19, enrolled during active disease.

The chain recombines TRBV5-5 with TRBJ1-3, with D tentatively TRBD1 (6 bases). V gave up 6 bases and J gave up 0 bases, with 10 bases separating them. From germline, CDR1 is SGHKS and CDR2 YYEKEE (reference sequence). CDR3 length equals 14 residues. In DNA, the CDR3 is TGTGCCAGCAATGGGGGACACTCTGGAAACACCATATATTTT. Its protein product is CASNGGHSGNTIYF.

The V call is TRBV2, the J call TRBJ2-7, with 10 bases aligning to TRBD1. The V gene's germline CDR1 is SNHLY and CDR2 FYNNEI. The CDR3 totals 14 residues. V was pared by 7 bases and J by 3 bases, with 6 bases of the junction left unmatched. The CDR3 DNA is TGTGCCAGCACTCACCGGGACAGGGGCTACGAGCAGTACTTC. It is translated as CASTHRDRGYEQYF. Using reference TRBV2 and TRBJ2-7 for the parts outside the CDR3, the full variable domain is EPEVTQTPSHQVTQMGQEVILRCVPISNHLYFYWYRQILGQKVEFLVSFYNNEISEKSEIFDDQFSVERPDGSNFTLKIRSTKLEDSAMYFCASTHRDRGYEQYFGPGTRLTVT.

This clone was counted between two and nine times. The chain has TRBV24-1 and TRBJ2-5; 10 positions agree with TRBD2. V dropped 4 bases and J dropped 4; count of bases not matched to a gene: 8. The CDR3 is 16 amino acids. In germline, CDR1 is KGHDR, CDR2 SFDVKD. The CDR3 region is CATSEPTSGDAETQYF. Here the CDR3 DNA reads TGTGCCACCAGTGAGCCTACTAGCGGGGATGCAGAGACCCAGTACTTC.

The V gene is TRBV7-9, the J gene TRBJ1-1, with D possibly matching TRBD1 (6 bases). Trimming pared 6 bases from V and 5 bases from J, leaving 13 bases between. The CDR3 sequence is 13 residues long. Germline V gene sequence: CDR1 SEHNR, CDR2 FQNEAQ (reference sequence). CDR3 nucleotides: TGTGCCAGCAGGCGGGGGCTGGAGACTGAAGCTTTCTTT. This translates into CASRRGLETEAFF.

The genes are TRBV6-5 and TRBJ1-2, with 9 bases lining up with TRBD1. Trimming removed 0 bases from V and 4 bases from J; junction bases left unmatched: 3. The germline CDR1 and CDR2 sequences are MNHEY and SVGAGI. The length of the CDR3 is 15 residues. DNA of the CDR3: TGTGCCAGCAGTTACTCAACGACAGGGGGCTATGGCTACACCTTC. Residues: CASSYSTTGGYGYTF.

J is TRBJ1-1 and V is TRBV6-1, with 7 bases lining up with TRBD1. With 3 bases clipped from V and 4 bases from J, the junction kept 5 bases outside the gene matches. Germline CDR1 is MNHNS and CDR2 is SASEGT. CDR3 length: 14 residues. The CDR3 DNA follows: TGTGCCAGCAGTGAGACAGGGTCGACCACTGAAGCTTTCTTT. It is translated as CASSETGSTTEAFF.

This chain connects TRBV6-5 to TRBJ2-5; TRBD2 agrees at 8 bases. The CDR3 spans 15 residues. Germline CDR1 is MNHEY and CDR2 is SVGAGI. V lost 4 bases and J lost 5; bases outside the gene matches: 9. The CDR3 nucleotides are TGTGCCAGCAGTTTAGCGGGGTTGGGTAAGGAGACCCAGTACTTC. Its protein product is CASSLAGLGKETQYF.

J is TRBJ2-3 and V is TRBV18, with 8 positions matching TRBD1. This CDR3 has 17 residues. After removal of 0 bases from V and 2 bases from J, the junction contained 7 bases not matched to a gene. Germline lookup yields CDR1 KGHSH and CDR2 LQKENI. The CDR3 loop is CASSPPAGGGFTDTQYF. CDR3 in DNA: TGTGCCAGCTCACCACCGGCAGGGGGCGGTTTCACAGATACGCAGTATTTT.

V is TRBV6-5 and J is TRBJ1-1; 8 nucleotides match TRBD1. Trimming cost V 6 bases and J 4 bases; bases outside gene matches: 7. Germline-derived CDR1 and CDR2 are MNHEY and SVGAGI. The CDR3 contains 14 residues. The CDR3 bases are TGTGCCAGCAGAGTCTCAGGGGGCGGCACTGAAGCTTTCTTT. Residues: CASRVSGGGTEAFF.

The rearrangement joins TRBV12-3 or TRBV12-4 to TRBJ2-7; D remains ambiguous. The V end was cut by 4 bases, the J end by 2 bases, with 9 bases between. CDR3 size: 13 residues. CDR3 sequence: CASSWNSAYEQYF. The CDR3 bases are TGTGCCAGCAGTTGGAACAGTGCCTACGAGCAGTACTTC.

This rearrangement joins TRBV7-9 to TRBJ1-1; weak D call: TRBD1 (5 bases). The CDR3 sequence is 16 residues long. Germline values: CDR1 SEHNR, CDR2 FQNEAQ (reference sequence). V was trimmed by 5 bases and J by 3 bases, leaving 19 bases between them. DNA for the CDR3: TGTGCCAGCAGCCCCGCGACCAGGGCCAGGTACACTGAAGCTTTCTTT. Encoded protein: CASSPATRARYTEAFF.

The DNA for the CDR3 is TGCGCCAGCAGCCAAGACATGGGGCTTAATGAAAAACTGTTTTTT. Translation: CASSQDMGLNEKLFF. This chain links TRBV4-3 with TRBJ1-4; TRBD1 might be the D (5 bases). The ends were cut back, 0 bases at V and 4 bases at J, with 9 bases in the middle. The CDR3 contains 15 residues. Germline assignment: CDR1 LGHNA and CDR2 YSLEER.

V gene TRBV2 combines with J gene TRBJ1-1; D possibly corresponds to TRBD1 (5 bases). The CDR3 is made up of 14 amino acids. The V gene's germline CDR1 is SNHLY and CDR2 FYNNEI. The V end lost 0 bases, the J end lost 4 bases, and 9 bases lay between the germline ends. CDR3 sequence reads: CASSEAGEGTEAFF. CDR3 coding DNA: TGTGCCAGCAGTGAAGCAGGGGAGGGCACTGAAGCTTTCTTT.

In its sample, this clone was seen a few times. V gene TRBV18 combines with J gene TRBJ1-1; 9 positions match TRBD1. The J segment lost 11 bases and the V segment lost 3 bases, leaving 16 bases of the junction unmatched. Germline-derived CDR1 and CDR2 are KGHSH and LQKENI. CDR3 size: 16 residues. The CDR3 loop reads CASSPQPVRDRDAAFF. DNA for the CDR3: TGTGCCAGCTCACCCCAGCCGGTCCGGGACAGGGATGCTGCTTTCTTT.

The chain joins TRBV5-8 to TRBJ1-5; D might be TRBD1 (6 bases). Per the germline V gene, CDR1 is SGHTS and CDR2 is YDEGEE. With 4 bases removed from V and 7 bases from J, the gap between germline ends came to 21 bases. This CDR3 has 16 residues. The chain's CDR3 is CASSPTRVTGNQPQHF. In DNA form, the CDR3 reads TGTGCCAGCAGCCCCACCAGGGTAACAGGGAACCAGCCCCAGCATTTT.

The chain combines TRBV30 with TRBJ2-2; 7 bases agree with TRBD1. The CDR3 totals 16 residues. The ends lost 3 bases at V and 5 bases at J; junction bases unmatched: 12. CDR1 and CDR2 from the germline V gene are GTSNPN and SVGIG (reference sequence). The CDR3 DNA sequence: TGTGCCTGGAGACGTAACAGGGGTAAAGGAACCGGGGAGCTGTTTTTT. It codes for CAWRRNRGKGTGELFF.

The rearrangement links TRBV29-1 to TRBJ1-5; 7 bases line up with TRBD1. V shed 4 bases, J shed 7 bases, and the junction held 13 bases outside the gene matches. The CDR3 loop spans 15 amino acids. Germline V gene lookup returns CDR1 SQVTM and CDR2 ANQGSEA. CDR3 sequence: CSVGVGTGVGQPQHF. CDR3 coding DNA: TGCAGCGTTGGGGTTGGTACAGGGGTGGGACAGCCCCAGCATTTT.

The rearrangement joins TRBV6-1 to TRBJ1-1, with D hard to call. V lost 1 base, J lost 0 bases, and 12 bases lay in between. The CDR3 sequence is 16 residues long. The germline V gene encodes CDR1 MNHNS and CDR2 SASEGT. In DNA form, the CDR3 reads TGTGCCAGCAGTGAAGTTACAGTTAGGATGAACACTGAAGCTTTCTTT. This translates into CASSEVTVRMNTEAFF.

The DNA for the CDR3 is TGTGCCAGCAGTTACAGGGATGGCAACACTGAAGCTTTCTTT. Protein sequence: CASSYRDGNTEAFF. The chain links TRBV2 to TRBJ1-1; D is perhaps TRBD1 (6 bases). Germline V gene sequence: CDR1 SNHLY, CDR2 FYNNEI. The CDR3 consists of 14 residues. V was pared by 5 bases and J by 2 bases, with 12 bases between.

The V gene is TRBV15, the J gene TRBJ1-4, with TRBD1 as a possible D gene (5 bases). The CDR3 spans 15 residues. The V end was cut by 0 bases, the J end by 4 bases, with 9 bases between. Germline CDR1 is LNHNV and CDR2 is YYDKDF (reference sequence). Here the CDR3 DNA reads TGTGCCACCAGCAGAGATCCACAGGTTAATGAAAAACTGTTTTTT. This codes for CATSRDPQVNEKLFF.